This T cell receptor (beta chain) derives from a study of technical replicates of blood from a few donors. Clones were read by immunoSEQ multiplex PCR, and TCRdb kept only the in-frame ones, dropping some. The sample carries tens of thousands of clones, 91% recorded once. This CDR3 spans 13 amino acids. Germline V gene data show CDR1 as KGHSH and CDR2 as LQKENI. The V end lost 2 bases, the J end lost 4 bases, and 8 bases lay between the germline ends. The sequencing sample was made of T cells isolated from PBMCs. The J gene is TRBJ1-1, the V gene TRBV18; D may be TRBD1 (5 bases). The receptor was derived from a human donor in good health. Some clones in this sample may be carry-over from other donors' samples. In nucleotides, the CDR3 is TGTGCCAGCTCACCAGCGGGACCCACTGAAGCTTTCTTT. Translated: CASSPAGPTEAFF.